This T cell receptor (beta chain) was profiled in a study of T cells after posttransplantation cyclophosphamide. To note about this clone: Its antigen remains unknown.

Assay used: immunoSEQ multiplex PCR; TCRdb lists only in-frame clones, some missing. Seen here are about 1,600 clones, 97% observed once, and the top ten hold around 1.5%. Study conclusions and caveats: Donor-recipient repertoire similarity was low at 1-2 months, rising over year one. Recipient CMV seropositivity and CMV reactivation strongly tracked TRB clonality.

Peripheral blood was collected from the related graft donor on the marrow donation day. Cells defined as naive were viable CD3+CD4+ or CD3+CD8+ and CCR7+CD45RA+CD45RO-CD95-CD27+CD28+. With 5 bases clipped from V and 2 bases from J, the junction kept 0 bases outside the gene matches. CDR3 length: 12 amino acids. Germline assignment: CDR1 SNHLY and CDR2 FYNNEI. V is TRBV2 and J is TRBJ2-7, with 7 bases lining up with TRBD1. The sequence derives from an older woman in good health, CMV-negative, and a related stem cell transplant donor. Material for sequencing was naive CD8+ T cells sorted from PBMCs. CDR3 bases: TGTGCCAGCAGTCAGGGGGCCTACGAGCAGTACTTC. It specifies CASSQGAYEQYF.